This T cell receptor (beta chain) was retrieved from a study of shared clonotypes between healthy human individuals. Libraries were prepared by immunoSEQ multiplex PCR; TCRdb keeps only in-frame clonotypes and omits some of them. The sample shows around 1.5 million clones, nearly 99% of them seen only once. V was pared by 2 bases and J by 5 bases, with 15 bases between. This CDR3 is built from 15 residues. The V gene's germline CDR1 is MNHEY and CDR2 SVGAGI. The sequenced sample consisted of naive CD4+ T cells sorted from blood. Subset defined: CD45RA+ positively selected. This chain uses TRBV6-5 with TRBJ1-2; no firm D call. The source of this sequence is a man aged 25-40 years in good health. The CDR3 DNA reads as TGTGCCAGCAGTTACGAGGCAGGAGCTCCGTATGGCTACACCTTC. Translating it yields CASSYEAGAPYGYTF.